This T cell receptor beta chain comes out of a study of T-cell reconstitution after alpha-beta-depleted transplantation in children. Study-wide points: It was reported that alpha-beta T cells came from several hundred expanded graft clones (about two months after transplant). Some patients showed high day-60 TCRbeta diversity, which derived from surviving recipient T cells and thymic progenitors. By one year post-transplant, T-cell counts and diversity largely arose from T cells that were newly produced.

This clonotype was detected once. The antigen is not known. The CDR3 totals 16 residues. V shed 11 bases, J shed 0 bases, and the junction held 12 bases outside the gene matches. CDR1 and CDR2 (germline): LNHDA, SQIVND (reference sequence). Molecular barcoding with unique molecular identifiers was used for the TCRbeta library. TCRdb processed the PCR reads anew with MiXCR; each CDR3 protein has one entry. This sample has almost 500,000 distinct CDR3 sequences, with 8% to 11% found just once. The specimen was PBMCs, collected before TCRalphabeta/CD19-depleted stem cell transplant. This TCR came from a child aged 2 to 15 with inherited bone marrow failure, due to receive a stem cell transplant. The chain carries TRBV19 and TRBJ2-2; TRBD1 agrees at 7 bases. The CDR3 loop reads CASNPRTGPNTGELFF. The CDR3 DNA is TGTGCCTCGAACCCTCGGACAGGTCCGAACACCGGGGAGCTGTTTTTT.